This record concerns one TCR beta chain sequence. This sample is drawn from a study of blood T cell repertoires in COVID-19. The CDR3 has 13 amino acids. Germline V gene data show CDR1 as SGHRS and CDR2 as YFSETQ. Trimming removed 0 bases at V and 1 base at J, with 4 bases between. Data came from immunoSEQ multiplex PCR; TCRdb stores just in-frame clones and leaves some out. The repertoire includes about 100,000 clones, approximately 83% of them detected once, and 3.5% to 4.5% sits in the top ten. Sequencing input: peripheral blood. V and J are TRBV5-1 and TRBJ1-1; D unresolved. The clonotype was recovered from a man aged 55-75 years with acute or convalescent COVID-19. CDR3 amino acids: CASSLDTNTEAFF. DNA of the CDR3: TGCGCCAGCAGCTTGGACACGAACACTGAAGCTTTCTTT.